This T cell receptor beta chain emerged from a study of blood T cell repertoires in COVID-19. CDR1 is KGHSH, CDR2 LQKENI, per germline. CDR3 length: 14 amino acids. V was clipped by 8 bases and J by 8 bases; unmatched bases: 11. This clone showed up just once. Profiled with immunoSEQ multiplex PCR; TCRdb holds only in-frame clones, not every one. Here the sample spans fewer than 120,000 clones, less than 85% being singletons. The sample comprised peripheral blood. The chain joins TRBV18 to TRBJ2-1, with 8 positions matching TRBD2. This TCR derives from a woman older than 75 with acute or convalescent COVID-19. The CDR3 region is CASTPGRGSDEQFF. The CDR3 DNA is TGTGCCAGCACCCCCGGGAGGGGGTCGGATGAGCAGTTCTTC.